This T cell receptor beta chain was found in a study of cytomegalovirus exposure and HLA in healthy donors (dated by TCRdb to about 2017). Regarding the research as a whole: According to an earlier analysis of 587 of the donors, about 180 million T cells yielded some 110 million unique TCR beta sequences and around 280 Gb of sequence data. About 330 gigabases of sequencing data and 91 million or so unique TCR sequences made up an early release that covered roughly 670 HLA-typed donors. The genetic ancestry cluster associated with self-reported Caucasian donors included 81% of the approximately 430 genotyped donors. The study aimed to test whether cataloging public T cell receptors could reveal signatures of past pathogen exposure. Using immunosequencing, the study profiled T cell repertoires from 640 or so subjects and related those repertoires to cytomegalovirus serostatus. In addition to the first cohort of 666 subjects, a separate validation cohort of 120 different subjects was used. High-throughput TCR immunosequencing, statistical association of individual TCRs with disease status, and machine learning were combined to predict cytomegalovirus infection status. To study patterns of TCR occurrence, a later analysis re-analyzed previously published TCR beta repertoires from 666 donors and added high-resolution HLA genotyping. Rather than using new phenotypic data, the later analysis identified candidate immune exposures from TCR beta sequences and from how often those sequences occurred across donors. An earlier analysis of around 640 of the donors used high-throughput TCR beta sequencing to judge whether each TCR beta V gene segment behaved as functional or pseudogenic. Donor age, sex, ethnicity and CMV serostatus were compiled together with the repertoire data. A later genetic analysis used genome-wide SNP genotypes for 398 of the 666 donors, treating that subset as a discovery cohort. Every repertoire in the discovery cohort had been generated on one and the same sequencing platform. HLA typing included class I and class II loci at four-digit resolution. The number of typed donors differed by locus: about 620-640 for A, B, C, DRB1 and DQB1; 500 to 550 for DQA1; some 610 for DPA1; and some 470 for DPB1. A handful of DR-DQ haplotypes were treated as single units for association and clustering because of strong linkage in the cohort. On average, around 240,000 unique TCR beta nucleotide sequences were sequenced per donor among some 420 genotyped donors of the cohort, with roughly 18% of those sequences being non-productive.

The library came from the immunoSEQ multiplex PCR assay. For the multiplex PCR, a mixture combining 60 forward primers for TCR Vbeta segments and 13 reverse primers for TCR Jbeta segments was used. The CDR3 region of rearranged TCR beta genes was amplified from genomic DNA with a multiplex PCR assay. On the Illumina HiSeq System, the amplified TCR beta libraries were sequenced as 87-base-pair reads. Per the source publication's procedure: A later analysis tallied approximately 87 million unique TCR beta chains across the 610 or so repertoires, and some 10 million of those chains were shared by two or more donors. A nearest-neighbor algorithm error-corrected the raw reads and collapsed the reads into unique sequences, merging closely related sequences to remove PCR and sequencing errors. CDR3 sequences were aligned to IMGT reference sequences to assign V, D and J gene segments. Each retained sequence needed at least a six-nucleotide match to both a V gene segment and a J gene segment. Rearrangements were classified as productive when the CDR3 lacked stop codons and remained in frame with V and J, and all other rearrangements were classified as non-productive. Following IMGT convention, CDR3 was defined as the stretch from the second conserved V-encoded cysteine to the conserved J-encoded phenylalanine. The earlier analysis of about 610 of the donors excluded any sequence lacking an unambiguous match to a single V gene segment. An earlier analysis of just under 600 of the donors called V segments functional above 56.7% productive rearrangements and segregating when the between-donor standard deviation exceeded 5%. To diagnose cytomegalovirus status from the catalog of TCR beta chain sequences, a statistical classification framework was built. In a later analysis, V and J genes were assigned by comparing TCR nucleotide sequences against IMGT/GENE-DB human TR gene sequences. The TCRdist pipeline was used in a later analysis to assign CDR3 sequences and most-parsimonious VDJ recombination scenarios. A later analysis defined each TCR beta chain by its CDR3 amino acid sequence plus V-gene family, and excluded reads lacking a unique V-gene family. To address suspected cross-contamination and a sequencing artifact, a later analysis removed 592 highly shared, low-generation-probability nucleotide sequences. A later analysis calculated a clonal expansion index for each public chain from normalized within-repertoire ranks of inferred template counts. In a later analysis, generation probabilities were computed using a VDJ recombination model fitted to out-of-frame rearrangements, and the results were checked against IGoR. A later analysis scored TCR-TCR, TCR-HLA and TCR-CMV co-occurrence with hypergeometric tests, applying a repertoire-size bias correction to TCR pairs. In a later analysis, false discovery rates were estimated by permuting HLA or CMV assignments 20 times. In a later analysis, co-occurring TCRs were grouped with DBSCAN, and TCRdist sequence similarity was added when clustering was performed within HLA-allele-positive subsets. For co-occurrence clustering, repertoires with fewer than 30,000 or more than 120,000 public chains were excluded, along with several repertoires with anomalous nucleotide sharing. In its TCRdb copy, this immuneACCESS table keeps in-frame sequences only and misses some clones. Where compared with another copy, unresolved V genes explain less than half of these, and the others have no known cause. The V and J calls and clone size were taken over from that table, and D and trimming were inferred from the DNA. The sample profile shows more than 110,000 clones; about three quarters of them were found once. The ten top clones hold 1% to 1.5% of the sample.

The cohort was made up of roughly 670 healthy bone marrow donors. At the time of sampling, every cohort member was nominally healthy, though immune exposures that went unrecorded were likely present. The donor tested CMV seronegative, placing the donor among the roughly 340 seronegative members of the cohort. A peripheral blood sample was provided by each donor, and peripheral blood mononuclear cells were used for TCR beta sequencing. The Qiagen DNeasy Blood Extraction Kit was used to extract genomic DNA from the blood cell samples. As concerns this clone: This clone's antigen is unknown. Qualities for individual bases were not recorded, and no much larger clone is one base off.

Looking up the germline V gene yields CDR1 SGHTA and CDR2 FQGTGA. For this chain, trimming is 0 bases at the V end and 5 bases at the J end, and the number of junction bases without a gene match is 0. The CDR3 measures 13 amino acids from cysteine to phenylalanine. The entry retains the CDR3 DNA only, 39 bases that are in frame from base 1. On the study overall, not on this receptor specifically: In a later analysis, HLA-associated TCR beta chains showed more clonal expansion and lower generation probabilities than non-associated chains that were equally common. The classifier was reported to diagnose cytomegalovirus status with high specificity and sensitivity in both the original and validation cohorts. The authors suggested that the approach could potentially be generalized to other disease states and immunological phenotypes. An earlier analysis of approximately 600 of the donors showed that most TCR beta V segments appeared in productive rearrangements either about 87% or about 30% of the time, which broadly matched IMGT annotations. Around 16 rarely observed V segments, including chromosome 9 orphons, were excluded from the earlier analysis of approximately 500 of the donors because counts were too low. According to a later analysis, most CMV-associated TCR beta chains appeared to be HLA-restricted, and the HLA associations seemed to be driven largely by CMV exposure. Most TCR sequences were seen in very few donors, while some public TCRs were found in many individuals. In this cohort, only TCR beta chains were sequenced, and detectable features were limited by the absence of alpha or paired-chain data. In a later analysis, several top co-occurrence clusters were reported to appear linked to parvovirus B19, influenza, CMV and Epstein-Barr virus. Compared with the roughly 710-donor mean, donors in an Asian-associated ancestry cluster had fewer N-insertions in productive TCRs, according to a later genetic analysis. A later analysis found that TCR association rates varied across HLA loci, with DRB1 alleles showing the most associated TCRs and HLA-C alleles the fewest. In a later analysis, some 18,000 TCR beta sequences were associated with specific HLA alleles at a false discovery rate of 0.05. Strong co-occurrence of HLA alleles, especially DR and DQ, made assigning TCR associations to individual alleles difficult. A cluster of highly shared sequence variants was judged likely to be a technical artifact of the sequencing pipeline. Roughly uniform sequencing depth across donors was assumed in presence/absence analyses, although this assumption may not hold. V-gene and J-gene trimming of TCR beta chains was associated with a missense DCLRE1C variant in a later genetic analysis, and the association was replicated in an independent cohort. A further reported finding was that TCR beta sequences accurately predicted the HLA-A and HLA-B alleles for most subjects in the first cohort. Correlated functional status among segregating V segments might be attributable to linkage disequilibrium, but an unknown experimental factor could not be ruled out. The only immune exposure information available for the cohort was CMV serostatus. In vitro tests confirmed that a few of the cytomegalovirus-associated TCR beta chains recognize cytomegalovirus antigens. Some IMGT-functional V segments, including TRBV6-2 and TRBV6-3, could not be told apart with the 87-base-pair reads, so those segments were excluded. A total of 150 or so TCR beta chains were listed by the study as associated with cytomegalovirus. Because HLA typing was unavailable for some donors at each locus, only the typed subset was used in association tests.

In this chain, TRBV7-3 is recombined with TRBJ2-5, with 7 bases matching TRBD2. The receptor was isolated from a middle-aged woman in good health and CMV-seronegative. The source material was PBMCs. The DNA sequence follows: TGTGCCAGCAGCTTAACGGGAGGGGAGACCCAGTACTTC. This yields the protein CASSLTGGETQYF.